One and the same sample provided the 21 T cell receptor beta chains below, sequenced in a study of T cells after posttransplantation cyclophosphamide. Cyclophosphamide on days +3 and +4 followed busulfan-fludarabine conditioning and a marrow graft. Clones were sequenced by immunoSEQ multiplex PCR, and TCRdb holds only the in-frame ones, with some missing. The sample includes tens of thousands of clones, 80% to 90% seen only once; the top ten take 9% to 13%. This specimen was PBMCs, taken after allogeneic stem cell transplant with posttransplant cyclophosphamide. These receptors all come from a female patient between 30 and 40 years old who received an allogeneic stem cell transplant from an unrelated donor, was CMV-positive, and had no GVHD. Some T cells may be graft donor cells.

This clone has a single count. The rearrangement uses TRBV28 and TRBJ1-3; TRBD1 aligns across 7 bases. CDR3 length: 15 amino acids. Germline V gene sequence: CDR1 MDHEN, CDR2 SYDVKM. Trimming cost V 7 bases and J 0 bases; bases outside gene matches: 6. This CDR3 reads CASIPGQISGNTIYF. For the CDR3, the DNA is TGTGCCAGCATCCCGGGACAGATCTCTGGAAACACCATATATTTT.

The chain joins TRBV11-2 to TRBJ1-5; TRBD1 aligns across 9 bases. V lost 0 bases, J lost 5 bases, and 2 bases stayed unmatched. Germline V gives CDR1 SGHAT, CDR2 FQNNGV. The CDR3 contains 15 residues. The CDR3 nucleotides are TGTGCCAGCAGCTTAGACGGGACAGGGTATCAGCCCCAGCATTTT. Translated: CASSLDGTGYQPQHF.

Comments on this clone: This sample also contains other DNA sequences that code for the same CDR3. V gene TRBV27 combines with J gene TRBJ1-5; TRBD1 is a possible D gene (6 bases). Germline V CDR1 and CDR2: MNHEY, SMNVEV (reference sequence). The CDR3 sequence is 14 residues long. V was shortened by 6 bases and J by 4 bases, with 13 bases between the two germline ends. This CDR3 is CASSRQGPNQPQHF. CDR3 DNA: TGTGCCAGCAGCCGTCAGGGGCCTAATCAGCCCCAGCATTTT.

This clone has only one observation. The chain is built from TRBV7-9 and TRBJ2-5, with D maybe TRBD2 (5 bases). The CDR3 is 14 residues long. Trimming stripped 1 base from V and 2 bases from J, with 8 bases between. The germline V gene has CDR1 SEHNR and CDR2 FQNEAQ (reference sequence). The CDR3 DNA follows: TGTGCCAGCAGCTTAGACAGCGGACAAGAGACCCAGTACTTC. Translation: CASSLDSGQETQYF. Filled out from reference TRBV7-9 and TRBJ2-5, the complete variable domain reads DTGVSQNPRHKITKRGQNVTFRCDPISEHNRLYWYRQTLGQGPEFLTYFQNEAQLEKSRLLSDRFSAERPKGSFSTLEIQRTEQGDSAMYLCASSLDSGQETQYFGPGTRLLVL.

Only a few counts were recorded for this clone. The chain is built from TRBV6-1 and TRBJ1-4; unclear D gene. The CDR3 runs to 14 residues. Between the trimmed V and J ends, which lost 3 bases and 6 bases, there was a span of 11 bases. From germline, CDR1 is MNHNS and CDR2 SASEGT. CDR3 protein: CASSDGRWYEKLFF. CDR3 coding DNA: TGTGCCAGCAGTGACGGGAGGTGGTATGAAAAACTGTTTTTT.

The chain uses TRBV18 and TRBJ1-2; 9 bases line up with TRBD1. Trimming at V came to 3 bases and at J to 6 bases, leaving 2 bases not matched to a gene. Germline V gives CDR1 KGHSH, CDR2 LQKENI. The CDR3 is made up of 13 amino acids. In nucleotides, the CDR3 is TGTGCCAGCTCACCCGACAGGGGGAATGGCTACACCTTC. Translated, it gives CASSPDRGNGYTF.

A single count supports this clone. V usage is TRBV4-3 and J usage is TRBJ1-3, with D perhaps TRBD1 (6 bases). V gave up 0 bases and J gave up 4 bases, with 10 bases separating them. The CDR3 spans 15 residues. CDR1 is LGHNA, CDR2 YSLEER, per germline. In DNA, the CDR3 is TGCGCCAGCAGCCAAGAAACAGGGTCGGGAAACACCATATATTTT. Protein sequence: CASSQETGSGNTIYF.

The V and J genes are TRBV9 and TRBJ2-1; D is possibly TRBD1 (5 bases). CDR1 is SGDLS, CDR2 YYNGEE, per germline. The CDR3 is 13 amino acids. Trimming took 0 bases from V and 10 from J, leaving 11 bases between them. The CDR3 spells CASSVVGVGEQFF. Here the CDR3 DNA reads TGTGCCAGCAGCGTAGTAGGGGTCGGGGAGCAGTTCTTC.

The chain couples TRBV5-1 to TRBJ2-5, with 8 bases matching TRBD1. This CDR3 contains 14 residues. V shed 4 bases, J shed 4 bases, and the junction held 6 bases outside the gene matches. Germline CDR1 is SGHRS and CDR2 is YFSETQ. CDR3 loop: CASSHRTGIETQYF. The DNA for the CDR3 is TGCGCCAGCAGCCACAGGACAGGGATAGAGACCCAGTACTTC.

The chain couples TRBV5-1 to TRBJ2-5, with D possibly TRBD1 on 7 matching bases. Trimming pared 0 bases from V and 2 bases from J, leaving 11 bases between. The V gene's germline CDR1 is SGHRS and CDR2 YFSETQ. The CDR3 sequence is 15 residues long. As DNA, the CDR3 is TGCGCCAGCAGCTTGGGACAGGGAGGTCAAGAGACCCAGTACTTC. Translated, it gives CASSLGQGGQETQYF.

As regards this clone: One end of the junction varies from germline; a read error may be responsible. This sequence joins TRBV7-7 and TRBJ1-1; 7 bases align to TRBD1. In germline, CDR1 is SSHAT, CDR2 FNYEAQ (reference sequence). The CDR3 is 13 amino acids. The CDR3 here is CASSAGRDSEAFF. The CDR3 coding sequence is TGTGCTAGCAGCGCCGGGAGGGACAGTGAAGCTTTCTTT.

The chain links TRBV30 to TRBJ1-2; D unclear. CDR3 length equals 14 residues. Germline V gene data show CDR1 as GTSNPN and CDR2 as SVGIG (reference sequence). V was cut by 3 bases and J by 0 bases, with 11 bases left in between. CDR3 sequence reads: CAWSETGANYGYTF. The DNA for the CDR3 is TGTGCCTGGAGCGAGACGGGAGCTAACTATGGCTACACCTTC. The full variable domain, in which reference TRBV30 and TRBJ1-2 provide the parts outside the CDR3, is SQTIHQWPATLVQPVGSPLSLECTVEGTSNPNLYWYRQAAGRGLQLLFYSVGIGQISSEVPQNLSASRPQDRQFILSSKKLLLSDSGFYLCAWSETGANYGYTFGSGTRLTVV.

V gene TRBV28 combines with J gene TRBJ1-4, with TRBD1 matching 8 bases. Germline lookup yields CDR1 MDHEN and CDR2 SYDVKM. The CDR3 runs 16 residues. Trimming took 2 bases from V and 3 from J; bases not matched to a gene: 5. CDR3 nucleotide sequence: TGTGCCAGCAGTTTAACTCAGGGGGCTTCTAATGAAAAACTGTTTTTT. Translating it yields CASSLTQGASNEKLFF.

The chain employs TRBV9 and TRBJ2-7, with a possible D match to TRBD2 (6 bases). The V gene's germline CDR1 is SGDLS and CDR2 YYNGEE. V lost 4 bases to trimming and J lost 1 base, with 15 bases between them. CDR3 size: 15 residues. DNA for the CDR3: TGTGCCAGCAGCCAGGCTGCAGGGACTTCCTACGAGCAGTACTTC. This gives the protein CASSQAAGTSYEQYF.

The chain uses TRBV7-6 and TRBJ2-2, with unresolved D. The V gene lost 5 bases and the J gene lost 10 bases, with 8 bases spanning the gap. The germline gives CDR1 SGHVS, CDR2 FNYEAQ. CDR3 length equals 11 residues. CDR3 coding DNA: TGTGCCAGCAGCCTAGGCGCGGAGCTGTTTTTT. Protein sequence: CASSLGAELFF.

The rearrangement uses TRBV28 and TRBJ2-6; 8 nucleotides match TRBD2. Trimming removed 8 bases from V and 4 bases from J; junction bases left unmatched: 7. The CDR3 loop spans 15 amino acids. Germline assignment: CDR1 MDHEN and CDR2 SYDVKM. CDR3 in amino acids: CASRAGGSGANVLTF. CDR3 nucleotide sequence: TGTGCCAGCCGGGCGGGGGGCTCCGGGGCCAACGTCCTGACTTTC.

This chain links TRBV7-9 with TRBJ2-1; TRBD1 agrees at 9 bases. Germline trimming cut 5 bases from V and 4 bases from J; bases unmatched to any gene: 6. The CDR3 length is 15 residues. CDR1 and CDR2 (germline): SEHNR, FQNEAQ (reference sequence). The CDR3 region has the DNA TGTGCCAGCAGCCCCAGACAGGGGGGATACAATGAGCAGTTCTTC. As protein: CASSPRQGGYNEQFF. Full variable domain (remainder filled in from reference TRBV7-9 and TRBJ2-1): DTGVSQNPRHKITKRGQNVTFRCDPISEHNRLYWYRQTLGQGPEFLTYFQNEAQLEKSRLLSDRFSAERPKGSFSTLEIQRTEQGDSAMYLCASSPRQGGYNEQFFGPGTRLTVL.

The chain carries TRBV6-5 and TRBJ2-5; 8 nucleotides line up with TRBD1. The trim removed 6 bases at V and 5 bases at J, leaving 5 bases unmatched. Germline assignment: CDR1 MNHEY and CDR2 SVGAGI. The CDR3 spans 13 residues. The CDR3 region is CASRIPGGETQYF. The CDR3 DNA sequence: TGTGCCAGCAGAATACCAGGGGGCGAGACCCAGTACTTC.

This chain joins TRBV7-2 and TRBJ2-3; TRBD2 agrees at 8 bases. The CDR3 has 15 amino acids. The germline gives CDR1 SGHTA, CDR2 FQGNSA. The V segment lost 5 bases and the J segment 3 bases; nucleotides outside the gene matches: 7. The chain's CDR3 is CASSPGTRATDTQYF. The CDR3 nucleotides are TGTGCCAGCAGCCCTGGGACTAGGGCTACAGATACGCAGTATTTT.

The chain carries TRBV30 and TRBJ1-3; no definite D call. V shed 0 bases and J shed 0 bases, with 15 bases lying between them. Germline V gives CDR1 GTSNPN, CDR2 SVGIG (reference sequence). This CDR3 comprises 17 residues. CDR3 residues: CAWSVLAGTSSGNTIYF. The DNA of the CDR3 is TGTGCCTGGAGTGTACTGGCAGGTACCTCCTCTGGAAACACCATATATTTT.

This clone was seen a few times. CDR3 in DNA: TGTGCCAGCAGCCCGGGACAGGGATACTATGGCTACACCTTC. Translated, it gives CASSPGQGYYGYTF. The V call is TRBV7-2, the J call TRBJ1-2; TRBD1 aligns across 9 bases. The V gene's germline CDR1 is SGHTA and CDR2 FQGNSA. V lost 5 bases to trimming and J lost 3 bases; unmatched junction nucleotides: 4. The CDR3 has 14 amino acids.